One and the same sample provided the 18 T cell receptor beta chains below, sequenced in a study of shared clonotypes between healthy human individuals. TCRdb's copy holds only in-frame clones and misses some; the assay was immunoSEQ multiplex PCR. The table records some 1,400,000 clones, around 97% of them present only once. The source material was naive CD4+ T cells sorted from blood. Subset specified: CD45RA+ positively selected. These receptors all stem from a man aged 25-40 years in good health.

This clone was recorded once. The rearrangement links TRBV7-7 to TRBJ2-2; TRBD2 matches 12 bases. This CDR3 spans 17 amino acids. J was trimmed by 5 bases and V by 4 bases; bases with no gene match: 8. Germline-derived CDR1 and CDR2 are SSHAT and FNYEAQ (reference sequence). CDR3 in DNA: TGTGCCAGCAGCTCTGCGACTAGCGGGGGAGGGACCGGGGAGCTGTTTTTT. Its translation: CASSSATSGGGTGELFF.

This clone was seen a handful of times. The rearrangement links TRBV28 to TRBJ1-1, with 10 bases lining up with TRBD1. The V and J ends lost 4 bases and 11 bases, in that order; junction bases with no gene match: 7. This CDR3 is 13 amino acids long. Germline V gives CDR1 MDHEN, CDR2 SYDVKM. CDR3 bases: TGTGCCAGCAGTTCCCCGGGACAGGGGACGGCTTTCTTT. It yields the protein CASSSPGQGTAFF.

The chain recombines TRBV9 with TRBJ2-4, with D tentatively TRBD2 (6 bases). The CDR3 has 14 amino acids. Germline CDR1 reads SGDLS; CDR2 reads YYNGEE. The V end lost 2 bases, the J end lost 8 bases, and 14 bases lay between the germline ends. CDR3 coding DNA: TGTGCCAGCAGCGTGGGGGGAGCTGTAGACATTCAGTACTTC. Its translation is CASSVGGAVDIQYF.

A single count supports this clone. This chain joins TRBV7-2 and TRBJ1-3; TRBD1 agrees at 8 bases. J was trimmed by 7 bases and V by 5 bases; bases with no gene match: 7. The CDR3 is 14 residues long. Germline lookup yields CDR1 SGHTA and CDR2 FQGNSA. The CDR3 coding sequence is TGTGCCAGCAGCCAGACAGGGGTTGATAACACCATATATTTT. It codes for CASSQTGVDNTIYF.

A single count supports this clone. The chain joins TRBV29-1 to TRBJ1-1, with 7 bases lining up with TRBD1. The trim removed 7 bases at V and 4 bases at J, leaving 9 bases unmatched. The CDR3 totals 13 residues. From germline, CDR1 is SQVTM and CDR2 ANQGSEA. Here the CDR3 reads CSAQTGLSTEAFF. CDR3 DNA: TGCAGCGCCCAGACAGGGTTGAGCACTGAAGCTTTCTTT.

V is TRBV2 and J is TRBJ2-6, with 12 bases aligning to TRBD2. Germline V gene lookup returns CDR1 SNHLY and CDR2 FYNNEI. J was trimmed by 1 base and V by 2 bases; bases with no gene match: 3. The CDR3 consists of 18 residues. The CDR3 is CASSESSGRGSGANVLTF. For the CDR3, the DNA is TGTGCCAGCAGTGAATCTAGCGGGAGGGGGTCTGGGGCCAACGTCCTGACTTTC.

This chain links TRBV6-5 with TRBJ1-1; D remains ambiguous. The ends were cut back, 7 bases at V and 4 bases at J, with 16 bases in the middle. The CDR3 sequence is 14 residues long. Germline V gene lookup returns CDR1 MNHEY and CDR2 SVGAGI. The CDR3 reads CASTDMGKGTEAFF. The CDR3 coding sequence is TGTGCCAGCACGGATATGGGAAAGGGCACTGAAGCTTTCTTT.

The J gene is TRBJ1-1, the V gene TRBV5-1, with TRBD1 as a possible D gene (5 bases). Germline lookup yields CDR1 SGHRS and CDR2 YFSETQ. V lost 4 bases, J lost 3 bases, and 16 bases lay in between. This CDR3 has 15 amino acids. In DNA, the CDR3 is TGCGCCAGCAGCCCGGGCCTTATGGGGGACACTGAAGCTTTCTTT. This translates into CASSPGLMGDTEAFF. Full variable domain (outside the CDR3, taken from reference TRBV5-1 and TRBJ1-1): KAGVTQTPRYLIKTRGQQVTLSCSPISGHRSVSWYQQTPGQGLQFLFEYFSETQRNKGNFPGRFSGRQFSNSRSEMNVSTLELGDSALYLCASSPGLMGDTEAFFGQGTRLTVV.

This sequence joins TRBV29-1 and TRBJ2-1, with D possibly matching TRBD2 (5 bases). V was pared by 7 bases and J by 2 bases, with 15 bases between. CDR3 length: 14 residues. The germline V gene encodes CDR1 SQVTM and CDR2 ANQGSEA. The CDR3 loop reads CSATDYTTYNEQFF. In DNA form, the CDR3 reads TGCAGCGCCACCGACTACACAACCTACAATGAGCAGTTCTTC.

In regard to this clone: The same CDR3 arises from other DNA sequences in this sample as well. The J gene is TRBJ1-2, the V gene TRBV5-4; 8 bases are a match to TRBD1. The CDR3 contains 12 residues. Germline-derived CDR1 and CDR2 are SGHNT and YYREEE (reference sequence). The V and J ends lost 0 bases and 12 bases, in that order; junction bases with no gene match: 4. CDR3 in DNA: TGTGCCAGCAGCTTGGGGCAGGGGGCCAACACCTTC. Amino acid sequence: CASSLGQGANTF.

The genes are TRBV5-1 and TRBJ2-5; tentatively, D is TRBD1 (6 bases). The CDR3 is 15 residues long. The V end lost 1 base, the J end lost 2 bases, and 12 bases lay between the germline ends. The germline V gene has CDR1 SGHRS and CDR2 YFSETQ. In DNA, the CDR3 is TGCGCCAGCAGCTTGCTTGGGACACAACAAGAGACCCAGTACTTC. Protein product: CASSLLGTQQETQYF.

The CDR3 loop is CASSFTTPNTEAFF. The CDR3 region has the DNA TGCGCCAGCAGCTTTACGACACCGAACACTGAAGCTTTCTTT. The rearrangement links TRBV5-1 to TRBJ1-1; D is unresolved. CDR3 length: 14 amino acids. Trimming took 2 bases from V and 1 from J, leaving 9 bases between them. Germline CDR1 reads SGHRS; CDR2 reads YFSETQ.

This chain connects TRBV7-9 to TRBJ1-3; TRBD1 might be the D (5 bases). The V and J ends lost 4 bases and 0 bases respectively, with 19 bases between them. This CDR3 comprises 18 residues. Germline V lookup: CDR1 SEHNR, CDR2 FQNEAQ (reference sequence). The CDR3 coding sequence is TGTGCCAGCAGCTCTGCGTTGGGCAGGGCCCTCTCTGGAAACACCATATATTTT. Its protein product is CASSSALGRALSGNTIYF. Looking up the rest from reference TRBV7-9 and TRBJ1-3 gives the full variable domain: DTGVSQNPRHKITKRGQNVTFRCDPISEHNRLYWYRQTLGQGPEFLTYFQNEAQLEKSRLLSDRFSAERPKGSFSTLEIQRTEQGDSAMYLCASSSALGRALSGNTIYFGEGSWLTVV.

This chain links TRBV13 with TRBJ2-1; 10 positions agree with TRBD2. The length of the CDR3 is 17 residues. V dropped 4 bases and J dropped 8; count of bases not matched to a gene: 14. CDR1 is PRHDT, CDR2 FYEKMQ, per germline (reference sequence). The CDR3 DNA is TGTGCCAGCAGCTCGCGGACTAGCGGAGGAGTCGGGTATGAGCAGTTCTTC. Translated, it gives CASSSRTSGGVGYEQFF.

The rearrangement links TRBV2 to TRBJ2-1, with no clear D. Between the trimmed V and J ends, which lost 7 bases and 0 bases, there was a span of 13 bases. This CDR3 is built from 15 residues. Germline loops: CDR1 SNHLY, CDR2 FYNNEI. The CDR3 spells CASNPLGFSYNEQFF. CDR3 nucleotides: TGTGCCAGCAACCCTTTAGGGTTCTCCTACAATGAGCAGTTCTTC.

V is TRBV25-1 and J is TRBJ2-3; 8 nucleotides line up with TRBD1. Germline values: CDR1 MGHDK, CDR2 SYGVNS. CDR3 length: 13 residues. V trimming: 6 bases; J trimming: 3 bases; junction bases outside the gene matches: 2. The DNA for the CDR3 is TGTGCCAGCAGCCGACAGGGGACAGATACGCAGTATTTT. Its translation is CASSRQGTDTQYF.

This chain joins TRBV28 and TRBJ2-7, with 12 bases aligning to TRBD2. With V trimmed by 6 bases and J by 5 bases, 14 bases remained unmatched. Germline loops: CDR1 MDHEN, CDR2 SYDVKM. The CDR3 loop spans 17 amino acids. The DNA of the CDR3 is TGTGCCAGCAGCACACTAGCGGGAGGAGTCTTTTCCCACGAGCAGTACTTC. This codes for CASSTLAGGVFSHEQYF.

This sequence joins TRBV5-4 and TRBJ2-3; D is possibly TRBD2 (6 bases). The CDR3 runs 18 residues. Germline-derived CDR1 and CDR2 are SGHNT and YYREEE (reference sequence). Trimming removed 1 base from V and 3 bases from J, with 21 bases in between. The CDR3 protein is CASSLFGIGGVVTDTQYF. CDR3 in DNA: TGTGCCAGCAGCTTGTTTGGGATTGGCGGGGTAGTAACAGATACGCAGTATTTT.